Listed below are T cell receptor beta chains from one sample, sequenced in a study of blood T cell repertoires in COVID-19. Assay used: immunoSEQ multiplex PCR; TCRdb lists only in-frame clones, some missing. The repertoire holds about 140,000 clones, with around 80% as singletons. The sample was peripheral blood. The receptors were sampled from an elderly woman with active or convalescent COVID-19. Each CDR3 is given with its conserved first and last residue. The order of the fields is J gene, V gene, D gene, clone size, CDR3 protein, CDR3 DNA. The D gene is left open where the match is weak. Only some rows state a clone size, as once, few, many or a class for expanded clones.

j_call: TRBJ2-1; v_call: TRBV27; d_call: NA; clone_size: NA; cdr3_aa: CASSTGTLILRNEQFF; cdr3_nt: TGTGCCAGCAGTACCGGGACACTCATCCTTAGGAATGAGCAGTTCTTC
j_call: TRBJ2-2; v_call: TRBV19; d_call: NA; clone_size: NA; cdr3_aa: CASSLQSGQNTGELFF; cdr3_nt: TGTGCCAGTAGTCTGCAATCGGGACAGAACACCGGGGAGCTGTTTTTT
j_call: TRBJ1-2; v_call: TRBV5-1; d_call: TRBD1; clone_size: NA; cdr3_aa: CASTDRANYGYTF; cdr3_nt: TGCGCCAGCACCGACAGGGCTAACTATGGCTACACCTTC
j_call: TRBJ1-1; v_call: TRBV5-4; d_call: NA; clone_size: few; cdr3_aa: CASSPTGWFTEAFF; cdr3_nt: TGTGCCAGCAGCCCTACAGGGTGGTTCACTGAAGCTTTCTTT
j_call: TRBJ2-5; v_call: TRBV7-2; d_call: TRBD1; clone_size: NA; cdr3_aa: CASSRTGVLETQYF; cdr3_nt: TGTGCCAGCAGCCGGACAGGGGTTTTAGAGACCCAGTACTTC
j_call: TRBJ1-2; v_call: TRBV6-5; d_call: TRBD1; clone_size: medium-sized; cdr3_aa: CASSYGTGGNYGYTF; cdr3_nt: TGTGCCAGCAGTTACGGGACAGGGGGTAACTATGGCTACACCTTC
j_call: TRBJ1-1; v_call: TRBV2; d_call: TRBD1; clone_size: few; cdr3_aa: CAGKDRDEAFF; cdr3_nt: TGTGCCGGGAAAGACAGGGATGAAGCTTTCTTT
j_call: TRBJ2-1; v_call: TRBV7-6; d_call: NA; clone_size: few; cdr3_aa: CASSLGLASSYNEQFF; cdr3_nt: TGTGCCAGCAGCTTAGGCCTAGCGAGCTCCTACAATGAGCAGTTCTTC
j_call: TRBJ2-2; v_call: TRBV10-3; d_call: NA; clone_size: NA; cdr3_aa: CAISESGGGKNTGELFF; cdr3_nt: TGTGCCATCAGTGAGTCAGGAGGGGGCAAGAACACCGGGGAGCTGTTTTTT
j_call: TRBJ1-5; v_call: TRBV7-9; d_call: TRBD1; clone_size: NA; cdr3_aa: CASSSGQGRNQPQHF; cdr3_nt: TGTGCCAGCAGCTCGGGACAGGGGCGGAATCAGCCCCAGCATTTT
j_call: TRBJ2-7; v_call: TRBV18; d_call: NA; clone_size: NA; cdr3_aa: CASSLEDITHEQYF; cdr3_nt: TGTGCCAGCTCACTAGAGGACATTACCCACGAGCAGTACTTC
j_call: TRBJ2-7; v_call: TRBV9; d_call: TRBD1; clone_size: few; cdr3_aa: CASSVEGASTYEQYF; cdr3_nt: TGTGCCAGCAGCGTAGAGGGGGCCTCAACCTACGAGCAGTACTTC
j_call: TRBJ2-5; v_call: TRBV11-1; d_call: NA; clone_size: NA; cdr3_aa: CASTPLAQETQYF; cdr3_nt: TGTGCCAGCACCCCGTTGGCCCAAGAGACCCAGTACTTC
j_call: TRBJ2-7; v_call: TRBV30; d_call: NA; clone_size: NA; cdr3_aa: CAWSRPSYYEQYF; cdr3_nt: TGTGCCTGGAGCAGGCCGAGTTACTACGAGCAGTACTTC
j_call: TRBJ1-5; v_call: TRBV10-1; d_call: NA; clone_size: NA; cdr3_aa: CASARDGQPQHF; cdr3_nt: TGCGCCAGTGCCAGGGATGGCCAGCCCCAGCATTTT
j_call: TRBJ2-1; v_call: TRBV7-9; d_call: NA; clone_size: NA; cdr3_aa: CASSLGGKPNEQFF; cdr3_nt: TGTGCCAGCAGCTTAGGAGGGAAGCCCAATGAGCAGTTCTTC
j_call: TRBJ2-5; v_call: TRBV5-1; d_call: TRBD1; clone_size: NA; cdr3_aa: CASSPRAGTGLETQYF; cdr3_nt: TGCGCCAGCAGCCCACGCGCCGGGACAGGGCTAGAGACCCAGTACTTC
j_call: TRBJ2-5; v_call: TRBV5-1; d_call: NA; clone_size: NA; cdr3_aa: CASSLEFQGQETQYF; cdr3_nt: TGCGCCAGCAGCTTGGAATTTCAGGGACAAGAGACCCAGTACTTC
j_call: TRBJ2-7; v_call: TRBV3-1/TRBV3-2; d_call: NA; clone_size: NA; cdr3_aa: CASRPGGEISYEQYF; cdr3_nt: TGTGCCAGCCGCCCGGGTGGGGAGATCTCCTACGAGCAGTACTTC
j_call: TRBJ1-1; v_call: TRBV10-3; d_call: TRBD1; clone_size: NA; cdr3_aa: CAISRGQGINEAFF; cdr3_nt: TGTGCCATCAGTAGGGGGCAGGGAATCAATGAAGCTTTCTTT
j_call: TRBJ1-6; v_call: TRBV30; d_call: NA; clone_size: NA; cdr3_aa: CAWTSGIGSPLHF; cdr3_nt: TGTGCCTGGACTTCAGGTATAGGTTCACCCCTCCACTTT
j_call: TRBJ1-6; v_call: TRBV28; d_call: NA; clone_size: NA; cdr3_aa: CASSPTHGGFSPLHF; cdr3_nt: TGTGCCAGCAGTCCTACTCACGGGGGATTTTCACCCCTCCACTTT
j_call: TRBJ2-2; v_call: TRBV7-3; d_call: NA; clone_size: NA; cdr3_aa: CARGGQNTGELFF; cdr3_nt: TGTGCCAGGGGAGGACAGAACACCGGGGAGCTGTTTTTT
j_call: TRBJ2-7; v_call: TRBV2; d_call: NA; clone_size: few; cdr3_aa: CASSGAGITTKQYF; cdr3_nt: TGTGCCAGCAGTGGGGCAGGGATAACTACGAAGCAGTACTTC
j_call: TRBJ1-1; v_call: TRBV6-5; d_call: TRBD1; clone_size: few; cdr3_aa: CASRDRGSTEAFF; cdr3_nt: TGTGCCAGCAGAGACAGGGGGAGCACTGAAGCTTTCTTT
j_call: TRBJ2-7; v_call: TRBV28; d_call: NA; clone_size: once; cdr3_aa: CASRYYEQYF; cdr3_nt: TGTGCCAGCAGGTACTACGAGCAGTACTTC
j_call: TRBJ2-1; v_call: TRBV2; d_call: TRBD2; clone_size: NA; cdr3_aa: CASRLAGGSWNEQFF; cdr3_nt: TGTGCCAGCAGACTAGCGGGGGGTTCGTGGAATGAGCAGTTCTTC
j_call: TRBJ1-5; v_call: TRBV19; d_call: NA; clone_size: NA; cdr3_aa: CASTTPGGSGNQPQHF; cdr3_nt: TGTGCCAGTACCACCCCGGGAGGAAGCGGCAATCAGCCCCAGCATTTT
j_call: TRBJ1-6; v_call: TRBV30; d_call: TRBD1; clone_size: NA; cdr3_aa: CALTGGYNSPLHF; cdr3_nt: TGTGCCCTGACAGGGGGCTATAATTCACCCCTCCACTTT
j_call: TRBJ2-7; v_call: TRBV19; d_call: NA; clone_size: few; cdr3_aa: CASSPNRELTYEQYF; cdr3_nt: TGTGCCAGTAGTCCAAACAGGGAGCTAACCTACGAGCAGTACTTC
j_call: TRBJ2-7; v_call: TRBV18; d_call: TRBD1; clone_size: NA; cdr3_aa: CASSWTGIHEQYF; cdr3_nt: TGTGCCAGCTCTTGGACAGGAATACACGAGCAGTACTTC
j_call: TRBJ2-7; v_call: TRBV28; d_call: TRBD1; clone_size: NA; cdr3_aa: CASSRRDRGMKYF; cdr3_nt: TGTGCCAGCAGCCGCCGGGACAGGGGGATGAAGTACTTC
j_call: TRBJ2-1; v_call: TRBV2; d_call: TRBD1; clone_size: NA; cdr3_aa: CASIQGATRTEQFF; cdr3_nt: TGTGCCAGCATACAGGGGGCCACACGCACTGAGCAGTTCTTC
j_call: TRBJ1-5; v_call: TRBV19; d_call: TRBD1; clone_size: NA; cdr3_aa: CASSKFGTGEGQPQHF; cdr3_nt: TGTGCCAGTAGTAAATTCGGGACAGGGGAGGGTCAGCCCCAGCATTTT